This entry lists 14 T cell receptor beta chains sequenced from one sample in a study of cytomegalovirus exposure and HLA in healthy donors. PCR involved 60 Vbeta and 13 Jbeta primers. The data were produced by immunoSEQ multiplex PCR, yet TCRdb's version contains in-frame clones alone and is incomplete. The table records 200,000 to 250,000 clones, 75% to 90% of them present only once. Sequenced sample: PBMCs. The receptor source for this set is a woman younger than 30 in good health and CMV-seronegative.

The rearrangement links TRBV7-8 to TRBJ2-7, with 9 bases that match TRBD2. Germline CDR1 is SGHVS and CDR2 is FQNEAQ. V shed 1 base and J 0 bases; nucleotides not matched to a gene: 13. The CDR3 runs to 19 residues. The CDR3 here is CASSLETLAGPFSSYEQYF. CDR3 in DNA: TGTGCCAGCAGCTTAGAAACGCTAGCGGGGCCTTTTAGCTCCTACGAGCAGTACTTC. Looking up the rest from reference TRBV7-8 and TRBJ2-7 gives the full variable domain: GAGVSQSPRYKVAKRGQDVALRCDPISGHVSLFWYQQALGQGPEFLTYFQNEAQLDKSGLPSDRFFAERPEGSVSTLKIQRTQQEDSAVYLCASSLETLAGPFSSYEQYFGPGTRLTVT.

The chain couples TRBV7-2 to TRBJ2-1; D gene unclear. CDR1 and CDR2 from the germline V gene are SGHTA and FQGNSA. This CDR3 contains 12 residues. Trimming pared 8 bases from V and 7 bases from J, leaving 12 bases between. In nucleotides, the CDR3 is TGTGCCAGCGGAGCCATTTTAAATGAGCAGTTCTTC. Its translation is CASGAILNEQFF.

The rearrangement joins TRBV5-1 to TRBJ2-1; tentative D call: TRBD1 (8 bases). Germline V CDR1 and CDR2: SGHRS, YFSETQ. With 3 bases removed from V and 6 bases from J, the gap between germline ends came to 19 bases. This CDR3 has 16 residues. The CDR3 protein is CASSSSTGDYTNEQFF. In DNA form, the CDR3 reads TGCGCCAGCAGCTCTTCGACAGGGGACTACACCAATGAGCAGTTCTTC.

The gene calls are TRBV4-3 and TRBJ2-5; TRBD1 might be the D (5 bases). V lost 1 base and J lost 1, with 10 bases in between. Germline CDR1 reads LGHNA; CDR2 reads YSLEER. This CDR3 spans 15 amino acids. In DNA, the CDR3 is TGCGCCAGCAGCCAAGTATATACAGGCCAAGAGACCCAGTACTTC. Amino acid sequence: CASSQVYTGQETQYF.

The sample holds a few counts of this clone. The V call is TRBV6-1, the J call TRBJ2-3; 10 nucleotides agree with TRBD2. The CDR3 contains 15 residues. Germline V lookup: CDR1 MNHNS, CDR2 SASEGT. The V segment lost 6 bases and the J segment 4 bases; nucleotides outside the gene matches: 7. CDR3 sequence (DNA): TGTGCCAGCAGAGCCGAGCGGGGGGGGGCAGATACGCAGTATTTT. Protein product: CASRAERGGADTQYF.

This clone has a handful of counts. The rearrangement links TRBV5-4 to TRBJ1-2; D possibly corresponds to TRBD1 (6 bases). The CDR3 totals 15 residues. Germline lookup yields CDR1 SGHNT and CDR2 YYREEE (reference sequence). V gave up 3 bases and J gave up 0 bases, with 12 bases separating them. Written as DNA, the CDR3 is TGTGCCAGCAGCTCCCCCGGGACATCTAACTATGGCTACACCTTC. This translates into CASSSPGTSNYGYTF.

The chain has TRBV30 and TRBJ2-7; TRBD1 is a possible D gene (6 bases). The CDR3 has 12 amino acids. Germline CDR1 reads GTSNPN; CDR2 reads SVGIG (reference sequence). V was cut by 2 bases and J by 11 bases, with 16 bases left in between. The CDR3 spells CAWSKIGGWKYF. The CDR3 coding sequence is TGTGCCTGGAGTAAGATAGGGGGTTGGAAGTACTTC. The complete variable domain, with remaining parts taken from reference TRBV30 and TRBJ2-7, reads SQTIHQWPATLVQPVGSPLSLECTVEGTSNPNLYWYRQAAGRGLQLLFYSVGIGQISSEVPQNLSASRPQDRQFILSSKKLLLSDSGFYLCAWSKIGGWKYFGPGTRLTVT.

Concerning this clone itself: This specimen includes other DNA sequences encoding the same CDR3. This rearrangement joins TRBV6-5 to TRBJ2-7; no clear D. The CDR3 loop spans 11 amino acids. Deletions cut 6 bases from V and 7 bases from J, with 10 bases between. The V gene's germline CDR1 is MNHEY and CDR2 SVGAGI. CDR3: CASSRGGEQYF. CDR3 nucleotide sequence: TGTGCCAGCAGCCGCGGTGGTGAGCAGTACTTC.

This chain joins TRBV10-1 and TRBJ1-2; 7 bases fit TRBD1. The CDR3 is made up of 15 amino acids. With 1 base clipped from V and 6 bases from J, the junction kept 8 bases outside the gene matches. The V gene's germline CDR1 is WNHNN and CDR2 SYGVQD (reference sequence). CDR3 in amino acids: CASSEYGDSVNGYTF. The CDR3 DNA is TGCGCCAGCAGTGAGTATGGGGACAGTGTGAATGGCTACACCTTC.

The CDR3 loop is CASSRPGGQETQYF. The CDR3 DNA reads TGTGCCAGTAGTAGGCCCGGGGGACAAGAGACCCAGTACTTC. V is TRBV19 and J is TRBJ2-5, with D perhaps matching TRBD2 (6 bases). Trimming cost V 4 bases and J 2 bases, with 11 bases left between them. CDR3 size: 14 residues. Germline values: CDR1 LNHDA, CDR2 SQIVND (reference sequence).

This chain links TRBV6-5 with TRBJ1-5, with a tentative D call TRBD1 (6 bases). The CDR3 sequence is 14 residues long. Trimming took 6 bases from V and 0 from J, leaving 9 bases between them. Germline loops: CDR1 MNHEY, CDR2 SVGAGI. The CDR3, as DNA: TGTGCCAGCAGGGACAGCTATAGCAATCAGCCCCAGCATTTT. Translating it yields CASRDSYSNQPQHF.

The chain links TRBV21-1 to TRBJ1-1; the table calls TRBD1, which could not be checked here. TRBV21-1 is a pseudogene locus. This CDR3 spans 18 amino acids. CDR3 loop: CASSPSRVQRQMNTEAFF. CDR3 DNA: TGTGCCAGCAGCCCCTCCCGAGTCCAAAGACAAATGAACACTGAAGCTTTCTTT.

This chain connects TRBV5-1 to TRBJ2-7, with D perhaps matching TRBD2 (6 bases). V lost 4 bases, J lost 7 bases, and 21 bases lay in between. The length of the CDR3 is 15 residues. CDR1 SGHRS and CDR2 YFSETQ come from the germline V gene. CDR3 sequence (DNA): TGCGCCAGCAGCGACCCCCGGGACTTCCTTGGAGAGCAGTACTTC. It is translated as CASSDPRDFLGEQYF.

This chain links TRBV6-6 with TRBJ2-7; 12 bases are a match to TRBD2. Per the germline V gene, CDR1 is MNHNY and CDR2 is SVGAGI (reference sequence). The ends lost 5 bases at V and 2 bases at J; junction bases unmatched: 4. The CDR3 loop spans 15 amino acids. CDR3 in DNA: TGTGCCAGCAGTACTGGACTAGCGGGGACCTACGAGCAGTACTTC. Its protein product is CASSTGLAGTYEQYF.